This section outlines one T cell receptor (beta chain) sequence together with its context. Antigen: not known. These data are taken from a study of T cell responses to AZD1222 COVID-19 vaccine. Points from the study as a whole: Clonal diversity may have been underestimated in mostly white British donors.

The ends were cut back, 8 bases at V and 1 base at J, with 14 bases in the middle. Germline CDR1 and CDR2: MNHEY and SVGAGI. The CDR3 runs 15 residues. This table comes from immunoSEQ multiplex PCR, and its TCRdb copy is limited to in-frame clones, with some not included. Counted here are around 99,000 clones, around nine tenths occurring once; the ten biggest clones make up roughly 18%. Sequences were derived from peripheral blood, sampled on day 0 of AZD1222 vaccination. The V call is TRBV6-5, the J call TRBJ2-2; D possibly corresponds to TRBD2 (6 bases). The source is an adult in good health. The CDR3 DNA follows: TGTGCCAGCGCGTGGGACTTTTTGAACACCGGGGAGCTGTTTTTT. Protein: CASAWDFLNTGELFF.